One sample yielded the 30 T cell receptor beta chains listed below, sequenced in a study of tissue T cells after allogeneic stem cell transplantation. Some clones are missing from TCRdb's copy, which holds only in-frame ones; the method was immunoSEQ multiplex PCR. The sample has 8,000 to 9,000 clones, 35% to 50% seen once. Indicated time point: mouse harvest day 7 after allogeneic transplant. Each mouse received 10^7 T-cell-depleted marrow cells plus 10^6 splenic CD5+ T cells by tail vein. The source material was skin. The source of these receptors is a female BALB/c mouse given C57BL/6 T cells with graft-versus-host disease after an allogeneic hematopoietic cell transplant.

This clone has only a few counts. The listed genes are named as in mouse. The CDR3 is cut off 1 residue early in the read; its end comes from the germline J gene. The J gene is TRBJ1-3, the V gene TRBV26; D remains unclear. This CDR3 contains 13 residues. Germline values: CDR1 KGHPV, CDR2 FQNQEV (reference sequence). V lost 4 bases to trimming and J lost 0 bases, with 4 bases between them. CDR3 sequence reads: CASSQNSGNTLYF. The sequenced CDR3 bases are TGTGCCAGCAGTCAGAATTCTGGAAATACGCTCTAT.

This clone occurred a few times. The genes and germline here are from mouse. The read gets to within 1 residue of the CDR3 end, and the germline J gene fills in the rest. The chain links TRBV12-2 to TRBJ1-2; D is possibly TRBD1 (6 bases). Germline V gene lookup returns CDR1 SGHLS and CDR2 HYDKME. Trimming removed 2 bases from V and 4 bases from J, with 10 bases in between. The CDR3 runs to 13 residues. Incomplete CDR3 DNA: TGTGCCAGCTCTCCAACAGGGATCTCCGACTACACC. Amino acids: CASSPTGISDYT. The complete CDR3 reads CASSPTGISDYTF.

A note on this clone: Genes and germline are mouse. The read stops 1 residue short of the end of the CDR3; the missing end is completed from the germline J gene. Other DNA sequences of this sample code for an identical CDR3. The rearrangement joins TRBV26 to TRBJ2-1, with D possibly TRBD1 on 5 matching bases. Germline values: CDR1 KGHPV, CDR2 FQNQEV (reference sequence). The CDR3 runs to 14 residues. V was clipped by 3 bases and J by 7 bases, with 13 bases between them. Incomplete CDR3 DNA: TGTGCCAGCAGTCTCGGGCAGGGAGACGCTGAGCAGTTC. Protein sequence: CASSLGQGDAEQF. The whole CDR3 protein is CASSLGQGDAEQFF.

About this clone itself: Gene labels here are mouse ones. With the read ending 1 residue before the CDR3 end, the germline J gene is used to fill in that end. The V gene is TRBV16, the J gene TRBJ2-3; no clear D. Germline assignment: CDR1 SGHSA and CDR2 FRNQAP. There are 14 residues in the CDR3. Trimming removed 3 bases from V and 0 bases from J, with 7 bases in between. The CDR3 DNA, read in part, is TGTGCAAGCAGCTTCCGGTCTAGTGCAGAAACGCTGTAT. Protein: CASSFRSSAETLY. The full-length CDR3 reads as CASSFRSSAETLYF.

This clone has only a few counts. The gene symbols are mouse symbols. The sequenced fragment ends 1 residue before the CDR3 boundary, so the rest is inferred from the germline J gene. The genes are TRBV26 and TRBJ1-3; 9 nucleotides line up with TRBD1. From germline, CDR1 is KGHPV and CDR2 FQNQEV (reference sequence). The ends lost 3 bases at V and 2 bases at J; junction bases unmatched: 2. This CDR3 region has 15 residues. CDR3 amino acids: CASSLRTGAGNTLYF. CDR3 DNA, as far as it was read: TGTGCCAGCAGTCTTAGGACAGGGGCTGGAAATACGCTCTAT.

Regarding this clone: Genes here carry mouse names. CDR3 DNA (partial): TGTGCAAGCAGCTTAGGGGGTGAACAGTAC. This encodes CASSLGGEQY. The full CDR3 sequence reads CASSLGGEQYF. V and J are TRBV16 and TRBJ2-7; D is uncertain. The sequence runs out 1 residue before the end of the CDR3; the remainder is reconstructed from the germline J gene. The CDR3 sequence is 11 residues long. Trimming removed 1 base from V and 6 bases from J, with 4 bases in between. CDR1 SGHSA and CDR2 FRNQAP come from the germline V gene.

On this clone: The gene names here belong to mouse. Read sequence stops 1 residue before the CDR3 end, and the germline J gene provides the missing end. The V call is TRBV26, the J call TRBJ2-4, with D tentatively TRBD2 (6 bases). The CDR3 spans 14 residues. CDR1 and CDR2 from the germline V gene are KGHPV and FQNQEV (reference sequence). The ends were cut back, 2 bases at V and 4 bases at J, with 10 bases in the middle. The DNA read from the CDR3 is TGTGCCAGCAGTCTGGGTGGGGGAGAAAACACCTTGTAC. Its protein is CASSLGGGENTLY. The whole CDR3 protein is CASSLGGGENTLYF.

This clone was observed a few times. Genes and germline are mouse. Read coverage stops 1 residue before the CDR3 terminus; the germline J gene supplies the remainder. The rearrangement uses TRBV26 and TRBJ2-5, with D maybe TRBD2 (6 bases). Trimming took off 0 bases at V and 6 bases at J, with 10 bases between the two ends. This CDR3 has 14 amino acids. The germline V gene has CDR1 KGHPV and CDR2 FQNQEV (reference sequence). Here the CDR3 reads CASSLSLGLDTQYF. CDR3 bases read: TGTGCCAGCAGTCTGTCTCTGGGGTTGGACACCCAGTAC.

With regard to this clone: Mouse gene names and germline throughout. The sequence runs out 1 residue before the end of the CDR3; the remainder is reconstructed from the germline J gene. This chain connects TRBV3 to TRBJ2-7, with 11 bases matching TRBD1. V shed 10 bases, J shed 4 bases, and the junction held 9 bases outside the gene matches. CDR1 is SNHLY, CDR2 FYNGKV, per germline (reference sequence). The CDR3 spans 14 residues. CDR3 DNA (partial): TGTGCCACCTCCTCCGGGACAGGGGGGTATGAACAGTAC. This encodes CATSSGTGGYEQY. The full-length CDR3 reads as CATSSGTGGYEQYF.

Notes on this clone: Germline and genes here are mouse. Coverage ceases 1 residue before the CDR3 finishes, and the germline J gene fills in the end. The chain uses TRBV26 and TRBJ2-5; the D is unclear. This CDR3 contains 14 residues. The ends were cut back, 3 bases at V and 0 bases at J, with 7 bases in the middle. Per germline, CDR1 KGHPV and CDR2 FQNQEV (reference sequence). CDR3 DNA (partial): TGTGCCAGCAGTCTCAAAATTAACCAAGACACCCAGTAC. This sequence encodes CASSLKINQDTQY. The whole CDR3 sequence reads CASSLKINQDTQYF.

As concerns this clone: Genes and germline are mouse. The covered CDR3 bases are TGTGCCAGCTCTTGGGGACAAAACTCCGACTACACC. As protein: CASSWGQNSDYT. The whole CDR3 protein is CASSWGQNSDYTF. This rearrangement joins TRBV12-1 to TRBJ1-2, with TRBD1 as a possible D gene (6 bases). Coverage ceases 1 residue before the CDR3 finishes, and the germline J gene fills in the end. The CDR3 is 13 residues long. In germline, CDR1 is SGHSN, CDR2 HYEKVE. The V end lost 3 bases, the J end lost 1 base, and 8 bases lay between the germline ends.

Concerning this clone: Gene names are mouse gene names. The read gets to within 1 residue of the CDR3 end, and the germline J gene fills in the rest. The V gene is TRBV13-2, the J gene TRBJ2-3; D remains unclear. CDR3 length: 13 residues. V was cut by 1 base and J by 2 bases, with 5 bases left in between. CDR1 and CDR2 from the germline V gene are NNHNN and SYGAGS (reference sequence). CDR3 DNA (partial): TGTGCCAGCGGTGATCGAAATGCAGAAACGCTGTAT. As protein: CASGDRNAETLY. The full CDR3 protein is CASGDRNAETLYF.

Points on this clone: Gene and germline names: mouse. The sequenced part of the CDR3 DNA is TGCACCTGCAGTGCAGTGGGACAGGGGTCTAGTGCAGAAACGCTGTAT. Protein: CTCSAVGQGSSAETLY. The complete CDR3 reads CTCSAVGQGSSAETLYF. This sequence joins TRBV1 and TRBJ2-3; 10 bases line up with TRBD1. The read gets to within 1 residue of the CDR3 end, and the germline J gene fills in the rest. Germline V CDR1 and CDR2: NSQYPW, LRSPGD (reference sequence). After removal of 1 base from V and 0 bases from J, the junction contained 4 bases not matched to a gene. CDR3 length: 17 residues.

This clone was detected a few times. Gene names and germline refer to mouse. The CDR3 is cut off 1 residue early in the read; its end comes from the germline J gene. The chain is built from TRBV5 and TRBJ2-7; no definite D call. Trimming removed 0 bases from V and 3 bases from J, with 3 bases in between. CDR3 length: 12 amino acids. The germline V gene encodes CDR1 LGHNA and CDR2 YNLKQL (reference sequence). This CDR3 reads CASSQEGYEQYF. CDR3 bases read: TGTGCCAGCAGCCAAGAAGGCTATGAACAGTAC.

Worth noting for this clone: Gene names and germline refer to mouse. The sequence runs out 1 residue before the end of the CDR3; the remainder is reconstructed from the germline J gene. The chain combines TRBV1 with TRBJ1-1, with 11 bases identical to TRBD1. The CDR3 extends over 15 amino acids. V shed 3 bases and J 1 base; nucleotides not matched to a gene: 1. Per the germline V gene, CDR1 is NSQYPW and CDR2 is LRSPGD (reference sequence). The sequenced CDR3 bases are TGCACCTGCAGTGCCGGGACAGGGGGGAACACAGAAGTCTTC. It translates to CTCSAGTGGNTEVF. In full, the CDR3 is CTCSAGTGGNTEVFF.

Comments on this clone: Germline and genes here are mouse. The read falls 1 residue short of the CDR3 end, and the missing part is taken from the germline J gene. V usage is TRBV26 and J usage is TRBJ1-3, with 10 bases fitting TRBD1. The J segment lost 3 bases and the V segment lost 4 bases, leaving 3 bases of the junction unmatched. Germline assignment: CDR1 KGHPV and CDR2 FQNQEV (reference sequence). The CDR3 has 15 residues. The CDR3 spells CASSRGQGDGNTLYF. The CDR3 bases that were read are TGTGCCAGCAGTCGTGGACAGGGGGATGGAAATACGCTCTAT.

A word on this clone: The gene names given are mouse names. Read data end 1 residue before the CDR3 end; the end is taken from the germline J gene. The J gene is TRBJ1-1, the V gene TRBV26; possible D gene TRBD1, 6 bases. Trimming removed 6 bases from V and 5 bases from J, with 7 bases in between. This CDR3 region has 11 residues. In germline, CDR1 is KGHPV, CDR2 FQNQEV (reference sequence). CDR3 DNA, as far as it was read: TGTGCCAGCAGAGGGACAACAGAAGTCTTC. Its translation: CASRGTTEVF. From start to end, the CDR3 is CASRGTTEVFF.

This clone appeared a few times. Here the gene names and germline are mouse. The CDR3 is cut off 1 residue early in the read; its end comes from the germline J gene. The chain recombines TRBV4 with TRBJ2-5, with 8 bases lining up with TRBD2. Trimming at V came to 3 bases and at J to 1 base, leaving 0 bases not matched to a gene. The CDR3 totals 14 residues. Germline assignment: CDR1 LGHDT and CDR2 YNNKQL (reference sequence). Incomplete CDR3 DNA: TGTGCCAGCAGCTATGGGGGGGACCAAGACACCCAGTAC. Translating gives CASSYGGDQDTQY. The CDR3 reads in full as CASSYGGDQDTQYF.

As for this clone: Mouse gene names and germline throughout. CDR3 sequence reads: CASSFSSQNTLYF. The sequenced part of the CDR3 DNA is TGTGCCAGCAGCTTTAGTAGTCAAAACACCTTGTAC. V and J are TRBV4 and TRBJ2-4; D not certain. The CDR3 is cut off 1 residue early in the read; its end comes from the germline J gene. Germline V gene sequence: CDR1 LGHDT, CDR2 YNNKQL (reference sequence). The CDR3 extends over 13 amino acids. The germline V and J ends were trimmed by 4 bases and 0 bases, with 5 bases remaining between them.

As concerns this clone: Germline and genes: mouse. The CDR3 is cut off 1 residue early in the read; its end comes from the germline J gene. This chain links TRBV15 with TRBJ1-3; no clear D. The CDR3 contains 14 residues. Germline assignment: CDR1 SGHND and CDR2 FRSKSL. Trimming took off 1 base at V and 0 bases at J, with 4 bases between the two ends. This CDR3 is CASSLGISGNTLYF. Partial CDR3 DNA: TGTGCCAGCAGTTTAGGGATTTCTGGAAATACGCTCTAT.

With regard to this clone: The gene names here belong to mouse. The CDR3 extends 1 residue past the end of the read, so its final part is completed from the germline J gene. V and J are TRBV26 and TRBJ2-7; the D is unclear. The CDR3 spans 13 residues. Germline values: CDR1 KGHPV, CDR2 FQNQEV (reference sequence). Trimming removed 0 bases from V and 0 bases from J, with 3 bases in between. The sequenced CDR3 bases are TGTGCCAGCAGTCTGTCTAGCTCCTATGAACAGTAC. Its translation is CASSLSSSYEQY. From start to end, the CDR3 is CASSLSSSYEQYF. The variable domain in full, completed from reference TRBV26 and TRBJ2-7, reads NSKVIQTPRYLVKGQGQKAKMRCIPEKGHPVVFWYQQNKNNEFKFLINFQNQEVLQQIDMTEKRFSAECPSNSPCSLEIQSSEAGDSALYLCASSLSSSYEQYFGPGTRLTVL.

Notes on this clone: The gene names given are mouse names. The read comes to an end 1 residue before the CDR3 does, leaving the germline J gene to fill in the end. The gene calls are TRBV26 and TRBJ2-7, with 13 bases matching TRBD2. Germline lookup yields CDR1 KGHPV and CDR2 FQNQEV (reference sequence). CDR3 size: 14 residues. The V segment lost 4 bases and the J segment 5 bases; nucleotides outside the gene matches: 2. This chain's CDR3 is CASSPGTGGDEQYF. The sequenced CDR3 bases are TGTGCCAGCAGTCCCGGGACTGGGGGGGATGAACAGTAC.

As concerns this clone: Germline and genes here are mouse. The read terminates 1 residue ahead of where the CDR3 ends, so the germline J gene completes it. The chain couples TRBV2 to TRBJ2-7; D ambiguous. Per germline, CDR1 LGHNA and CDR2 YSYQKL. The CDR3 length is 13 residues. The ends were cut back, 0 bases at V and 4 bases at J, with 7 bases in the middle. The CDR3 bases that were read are TGTGCCAGCAGCCAAGAACCTACTTATGAACAGTAC. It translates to CASSQEPTYEQY. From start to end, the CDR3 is CASSQEPTYEQYF.

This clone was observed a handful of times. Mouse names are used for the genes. The CDR3 sequence: CASSRATYAEQFF. CDR3 bases read: TGTGCCAGCAGTCGAGCCACCTATGCTGAGCAGTTC. The J gene is TRBJ2-1, the V gene TRBV26; D call uncertain. The CDR3 end is not reached by the read, which stops 1 residue before it; the germline J gene fills it in. The CDR3 totals 13 residues. V lost 4 bases, J lost 3 bases, and 7 bases lay in between. The germline V gene has CDR1 KGHPV and CDR2 FQNQEV (reference sequence).

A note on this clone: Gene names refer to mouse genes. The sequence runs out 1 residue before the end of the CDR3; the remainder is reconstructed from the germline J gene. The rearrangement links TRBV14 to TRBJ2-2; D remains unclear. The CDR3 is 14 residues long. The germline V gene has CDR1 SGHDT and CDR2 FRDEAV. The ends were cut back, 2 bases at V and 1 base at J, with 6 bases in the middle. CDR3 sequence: CASSLGENTGQLYF. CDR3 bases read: TGTGCCAGCAGTTTAGGAGAAAACACCGGGCAGCTCTAC.

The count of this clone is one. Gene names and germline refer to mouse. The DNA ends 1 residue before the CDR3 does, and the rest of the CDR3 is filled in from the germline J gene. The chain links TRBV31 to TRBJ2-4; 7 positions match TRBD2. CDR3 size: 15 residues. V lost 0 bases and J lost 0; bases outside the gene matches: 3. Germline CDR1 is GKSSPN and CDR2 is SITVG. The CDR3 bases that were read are TGTGCCTGGAGTCTGGGGGGGTCTAGTCAAAACACCTTGTAC. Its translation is CAWSLGGSSQNTLY. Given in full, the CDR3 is CAWSLGGSSQNTLYF. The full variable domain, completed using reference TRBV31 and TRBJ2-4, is AQTIHQWPVAEIKAVGSPLSLGCTIKGKSSPNLYWYWQATGGTLQQLFYSITVGQVESVVQLNLSASRPKDDQFILSTEKLLLSHSGFYLCAWSLGGSSQNTLYFGAGTRLSVL.

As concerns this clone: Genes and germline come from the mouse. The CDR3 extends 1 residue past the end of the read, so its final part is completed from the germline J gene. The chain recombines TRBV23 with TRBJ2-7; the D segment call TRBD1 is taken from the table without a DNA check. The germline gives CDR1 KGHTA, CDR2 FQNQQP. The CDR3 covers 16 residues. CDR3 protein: CSSSQSRTGGSYEQYF. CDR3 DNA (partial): TGCTCCAGCAGTCAATCGAGGACAGGGGGGTCCTATGAACAGTAC.

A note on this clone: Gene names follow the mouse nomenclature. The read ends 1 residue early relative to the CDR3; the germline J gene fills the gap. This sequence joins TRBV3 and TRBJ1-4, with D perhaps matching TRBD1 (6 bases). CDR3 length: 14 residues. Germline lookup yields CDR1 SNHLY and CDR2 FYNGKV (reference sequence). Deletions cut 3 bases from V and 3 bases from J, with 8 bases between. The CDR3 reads CASSLDRANERLFF. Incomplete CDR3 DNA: TGTGCCAGCAGCTTGGACAGAGCCAACGAAAGATTATTT.

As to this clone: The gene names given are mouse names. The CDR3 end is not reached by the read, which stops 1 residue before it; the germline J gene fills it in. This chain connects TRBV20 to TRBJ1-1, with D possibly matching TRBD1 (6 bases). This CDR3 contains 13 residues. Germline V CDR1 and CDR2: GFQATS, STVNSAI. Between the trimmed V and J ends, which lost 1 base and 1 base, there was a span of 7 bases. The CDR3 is CGARAGQNTEVFF. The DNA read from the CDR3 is TGTGGTGCTAGGGCGGGACAAAACACAGAAGTCTTC.

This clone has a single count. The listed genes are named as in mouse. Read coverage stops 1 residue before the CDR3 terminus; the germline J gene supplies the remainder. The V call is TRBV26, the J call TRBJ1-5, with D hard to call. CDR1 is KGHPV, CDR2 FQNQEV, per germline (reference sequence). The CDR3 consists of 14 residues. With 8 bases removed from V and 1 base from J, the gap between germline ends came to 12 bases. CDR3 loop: CASPTRLNNQAPLF. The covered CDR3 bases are TGTGCCAGCCCCACGAGGTTGAACAACCAGGCTCCGCTT.